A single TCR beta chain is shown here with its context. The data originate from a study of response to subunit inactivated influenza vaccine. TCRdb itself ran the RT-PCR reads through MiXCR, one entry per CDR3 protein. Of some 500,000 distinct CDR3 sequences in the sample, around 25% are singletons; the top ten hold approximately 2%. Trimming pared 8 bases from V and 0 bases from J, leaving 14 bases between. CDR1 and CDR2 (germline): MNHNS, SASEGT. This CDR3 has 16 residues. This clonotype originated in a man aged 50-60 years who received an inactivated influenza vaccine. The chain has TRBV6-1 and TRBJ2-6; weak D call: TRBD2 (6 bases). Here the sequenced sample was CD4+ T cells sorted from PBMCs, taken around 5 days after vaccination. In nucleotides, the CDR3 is TGTGCCAGCCATCGATCCGGGGGCTCTGGGGCCAACGTCCTGACTTTC. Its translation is CASHRSGGSGANVLTF.